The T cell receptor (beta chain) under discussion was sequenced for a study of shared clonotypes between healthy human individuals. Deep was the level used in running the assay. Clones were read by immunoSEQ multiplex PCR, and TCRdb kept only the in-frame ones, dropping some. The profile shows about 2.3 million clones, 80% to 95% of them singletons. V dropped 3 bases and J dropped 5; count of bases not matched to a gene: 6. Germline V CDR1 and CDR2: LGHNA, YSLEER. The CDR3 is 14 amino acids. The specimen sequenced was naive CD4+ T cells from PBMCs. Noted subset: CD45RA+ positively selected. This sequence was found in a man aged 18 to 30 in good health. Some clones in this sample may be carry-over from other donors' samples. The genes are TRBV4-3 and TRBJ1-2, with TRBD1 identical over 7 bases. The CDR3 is CASSQGDSIYGYTF. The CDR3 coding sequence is TGCGCCAGCAGCCAGGGGGACAGCATATATGGCTACACCTTC.